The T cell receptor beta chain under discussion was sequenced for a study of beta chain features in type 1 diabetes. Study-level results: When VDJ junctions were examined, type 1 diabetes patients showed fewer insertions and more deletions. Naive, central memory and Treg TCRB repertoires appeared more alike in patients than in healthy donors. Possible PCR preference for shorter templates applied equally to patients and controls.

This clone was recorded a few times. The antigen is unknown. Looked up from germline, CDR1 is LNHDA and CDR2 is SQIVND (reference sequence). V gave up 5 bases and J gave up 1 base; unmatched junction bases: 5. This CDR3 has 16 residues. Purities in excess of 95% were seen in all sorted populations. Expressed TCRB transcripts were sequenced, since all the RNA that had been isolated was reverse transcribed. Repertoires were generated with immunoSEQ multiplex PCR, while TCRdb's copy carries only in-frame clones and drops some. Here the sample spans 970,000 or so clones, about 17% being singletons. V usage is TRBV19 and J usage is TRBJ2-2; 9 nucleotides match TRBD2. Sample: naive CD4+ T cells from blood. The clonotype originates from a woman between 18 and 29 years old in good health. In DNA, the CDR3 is TGTGCCAGTAGTTCCCCTAGCGGGATGAACACCGGGGAGCTGTTTTTT. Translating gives CASSSPSGMNTGELFF.